This T cell receptor (beta chain) is from a study of blood T cell repertoires in COVID-19 (dated by TCRdb to between 2020 and 2021). About the full investigation: Collaborator samples came from the United States, Italy and Spain and covered acute and convalescent phases of COVID-19. The prospective study material was composed of cDNA or gDNA derived from T cells, B-cell-depleted T cells, or PBMCs. The dataset comprised deeply sampled blood TCRbeta repertoires from subjects exposed to, actively infected with, or recovered from COVID-19. A freely available public database, intended as a resource for researchers studying the immune response to SARS-CoV-2, is where the repertoires were released. Samples came from the ongoing ImmuneRACE study (first 160 participants) plus 1,254 subjects from 6 global collaborators. The sample metadata nearly always contained a de-identified subject ID, COVID-19 status, age in years and sex. HLA class I and class II types, where available, came from metadata supplied by the sample provider rather than from assay-based typing.

On this clone itself: The antigen it recognizes is unknown. No quality values exist for individual bases; no much larger clone is one base distant.

The immunoSEQ Assay, a bias-controlled multiplex PCR, was used to amplify TCRbeta CDR3 regions from genomic DNA. From the authors' description of their analysis: Within the assay, amplification of reference gene primers was used to estimate how many nucleated cells each sample contained. To quantify the absolute abundance of each unique TCRbeta CDR3 rearrangement, sequence reads were collapsed and filtered. Productive Simpson clonality was computed per sample as the square root of Simpson's diversity index over productive rearrangements. TCRdb's version of the immuneACCESS table is confined to in-frame rearrangements and falls short of the full clone set. An unresolved V gene accounts for under half of the shortfall where checked; the remainder is of unknown origin. The V and J calls and clone size come from that table; D and trimming were worked out from the DNA. Present in this sample are about 240,000 clones, about 89% of which were seen just once. Together, the top ten hold 4.1% of the sample.

The full study reports these points: The amount of clinical and demographic metadata varied by source and participant and was provided uncurated.

In the prospective study, participants were about 18 to 90 years old, resided in 24 geographic areas of the United States, and were enrolled through a virtual design. In the prospective study, participants were assigned to cohorts based on the clinical history participants reported in a screening survey and a study questionnaire. ImmuneRACE Cohort 3 recovered participants were defined by two consecutive negative NP/OP PCR tests, healthcare professional clearance, or symptom resolution. Each participant in the prospective study had whole blood, serum and a nasopharyngeal or oropharyngeal swab collected by mobile phlebotomists. Over a 2-month period, participants in the prospective study had the option of providing additional blood draws and questionnaires. Blood samples from the prospective study were shipped frozen or at room temperature prior to DNA extraction. Sample: PBMCs or T cells enriched from blood (not recorded which). The sequence came from a woman aged 25 to 45 who had recovered from COVID-19.

Here is the DNA: TGTGCCAGCACCCTAGGGGCGGGGGTCGGTGAAAAACTGTTTTTT. It codes for CASTLGAGVGEKLFF. Recombination connected TRBV27 to TRBJ1-4; the D gene is perhaps TRBD1, from 5 matching bases. Reading from cysteine to phenylalanine, the CDR3 counts 15 amino acids. The kept DNA is CDR3 alone, 45 bases in frame from the first base. At the junction V is shortened by 7 bases and J by 7 bases, with 19 bases in between. CDR1 MNHEY and CDR2 SMNVEV were looked up in the germline V gene (reference sequence).